One sample yielded the 23 T cell receptor beta chains listed below, sequenced in a study of cytomegalovirus exposure and HLA in healthy donors. Vbeta (60) and Jbeta (13) primers were used in the PCR. Assay used: immunoSEQ multiplex PCR; TCRdb lists only in-frame clones, some missing. The sample includes some 150,000 clones, around two thirds of them seen just once. Sequencing was carried out using PBMCs. The source of these receptors is a woman aged 55-70 years in good health and CMV-seropositive.

This clone was seen a few times. The chain is built from TRBV5-4 and TRBJ1-2, with D possibly matching TRBD1 (5 bases). The CDR3 covers 13 residues. Germline assignment: CDR1 SGHNT and CDR2 YYREEE (reference sequence). The V end was cut by 3 bases, the J end by 2 bases, with 8 bases between. CDR3 DNA: TGTGCCAGCAGCTGGGGGGACAACTATGGCTACACCTTC. Translating gives CASSWGDNYGYTF. Using reference TRBV5-4 and TRBJ1-2 for the parts outside the CDR3, the full variable domain is ETGVTQSPTHLIKTRGQQVTLRCSSQSGHNTVSWYQQALGQGPQFIFQYYREEENGRGNFPPRFSGLQFPNYSSELNVNALELDDSALYLCASSWGDNYGYTFGSGTRLTVV.

This clone has more than one count but fewer than ten. The chain recombines TRBV5-4 with TRBJ2-7; the D gene is possibly TRBD2 (5 bases). The ends were cut back, 1 base at V and 5 bases at J, with 16 bases in the middle. This CDR3 spans 15 amino acids. The germline gives CDR1 SGHNT, CDR2 YYREEE (reference sequence). The CDR3 protein is CASSLSSGGSDEQYF. The CDR3 nucleotides read TGTGCCAGCAGCTTGTCTTCAGGAGGATCAGACGAGCAGTACTTC.

This chain connects TRBV6-5 to TRBJ1-2; maybe TRBD1 (5 bases). The CDR3 extends over 16 amino acids. Germline CDR1 reads MNHEY; CDR2 reads SVGAGI. V lost 4 bases to trimming and J lost 3 bases, with 18 bases between them. The CDR3 loop is CASSSPLRGKDYGYTF. The CDR3 coding sequence is TGTGCCAGCAGTTCCCCCTTAAGGGGAAAGGACTATGGCTACACCTTC.

The chain couples TRBV28 to TRBJ1-1, with D possibly matching TRBD1 (6 bases). The germline V and J ends were trimmed by 10 bases and 5 bases, with 14 bases remaining between them. This CDR3 region has 12 residues. Germline CDR1 is MDHEN and CDR2 is SYDVKM. The CDR3 DNA reads TGTGCCACCAGACAGGTCGGGACTGAAGCTTTCTTT. It is translated as CATRQVGTEAFF.

This clone was recorded a few times. J is TRBJ1-4 and V is TRBV18, with D unresolved. Germline CDR1 and CDR2: KGHSH and LQKENI. V gave up 1 base and J gave up 8 bases, with 11 bases separating them. The CDR3 loop spans 14 amino acids. The CDR3 DNA is TGTGCCAGCTCACCACAAAGTGGGAGGGAAAAACTGTTTTTT. This translates into CASSPQSGREKLFF.

V and J are TRBV5-1 and TRBJ1-5; 8 nucleotides match TRBD1. Germline V lookup: CDR1 SGHRS, CDR2 YFSETQ. The trim removed 4 bases at V and 2 bases at J, leaving 5 bases unmatched. The CDR3 consists of 15 residues. CDR3 protein: CASSNGQGGNQPQHF. The CDR3 DNA reads TGCGCCAGCAGCAATGGACAGGGCGGCAATCAGCCCCAGCATTTT.

This clone was seen a single time. The chain uses TRBV5-1 and TRBJ2-1, with D possibly matching TRBD2 (5 bases). Germline loops: CDR1 SGHRS, CDR2 YFSETQ. V lost 5 bases, J lost 5 bases, and 23 bases lay in between. The CDR3 is made up of 17 amino acids. The CDR3 DNA reads as TGCGCCAGCAGTCAGGAGGCACTCCAGGCGACAAACAATGAGCAGTTCTTC. This translates into CASSQEALQATNNEQFF. Based on the CDR3 plus reference TRBV5-1 and TRBJ2-1, the full variable domain is KAGVTQTPRYLIKTRGQQVTLSCSPISGHRSVSWYQQTPGQGLQFLFEYFSETQRNKGNFPGRFSGRQFSNSRSEMNVSTLELGDSALYLCASSQEALQATNNEQFFGPGTRLTVL.

This clone was counted a single time. This chain uses TRBV11-3 with TRBJ2-7, with a tentative D call TRBD2 (6 bases). There are 13 residues in the CDR3. Trimming removed 1 base from V and 7 bases from J, with 11 bases in between. Looked up from germline, CDR1 is SGHNT and CDR2 is YENEEA. The CDR3 DNA is TGTGCCAGCAGCTTAGGGTCCCTAGCGGAGCAGTACTTC. Translating gives CASSLGSLAEQYF.

The chain has TRBV7-6 and TRBJ2-7; TRBD2 agrees at 7 bases. V lost 4 bases to trimming and J lost 5 bases; unmatched junction nucleotides: 14. The CDR3 has 16 amino acids. Germline V gives CDR1 SGHVS, CDR2 FNYEAQ. The CDR3 protein is CASSSPPGLRTDEQYF. In DNA, the CDR3 is TGTGCCAGCAGCTCCCCTCCGGGACTAAGGACGGACGAGCAGTACTTC.

This chain joins TRBV2 and TRBJ2-1, with a tentative D call TRBD2 (5 bases). This CDR3 has 12 residues. Trimming took off 2 bases at V and 9 bases at J, with 8 bases between the two ends. From germline, CDR1 is SNHLY and CDR2 FYNNEI. The CDR3 DNA reads TGTGCCAGCAGTGAAAGTGAGGGTGAGCAGTTCTTC. As protein: CASSESEGEQFF.

The CDR3 spells CASSKGASYEQYF. The CDR3 DNA sequence: TGTGCCAGCTCAAAGGGGGCATCGTACGAGCAGTACTTC. The rearrangement links TRBV18 to TRBJ2-7; 7 bases align to TRBD1. CDR1 and CDR2 (germline): KGHSH, LQKENI. This CDR3 region has 13 residues. The J segment lost 4 bases and the V segment lost 5 bases, leaving 5 bases of the junction unmatched. The variable domain in full, with the rest retrieved from reference TRBV18 and TRBJ2-7, is NAGVMQNPRHLVRRRGQEARLRCSPMKGHSHVYWYRQLPEEGLKFMVYLQKENIIDESGMPKERFSAEFPKEGPSILRIQQVVRGDSAAYFCASSKGASYEQYFGPGTRLTVT.

The V gene is TRBV6-1, the J gene TRBJ1-2; D gene uncertain. From germline, CDR1 is MNHNS and CDR2 SASEGT. This CDR3 is 12 amino acids long. Trimming took 5 bases from V and 4 from J, leaving 8 bases between them. Here the CDR3 reads CASSQAAYGYTF. Here the CDR3 DNA reads TGTGCCAGCAGTCAGGCCGCCTATGGCTACACCTTC.

The chain links TRBV5-1 to TRBJ1-5; D call uncertain. The ends were cut back, 2 bases at V and 3 bases at J, with 12 bases in the middle. Germline CDR1 reads SGHRS; CDR2 reads YFSETQ. CDR3 size: 15 residues. CDR3 coding DNA: TGCGCCAGCAGCTTTGGGGAGGGCCCCAATCAGCCCCAGCATTTT. Protein product: CASSFGEGPNQPQHF.

The V gene is TRBV5-6, the J gene TRBJ1-2; 9 bases are shared with TRBD1. Germline values: CDR1 SGHDT, CDR2 YYEEEE. V lost 4 bases to trimming and J lost 4 bases; unmatched junction nucleotides: 8. The CDR3 covers 15 residues. Here the CDR3 reads CASSLGGQGTYGYTF. The CDR3 DNA reads TGTGCCAGCAGCCTCGGGGGACAGGGTACCTATGGCTACACCTTC.

The V and J genes are TRBV5-1 and TRBJ2-1; 7 positions agree with TRBD2. This CDR3 has 17 residues. CDR1 SGHRS and CDR2 YFSETQ come from the germline V gene. V was pared by 1 base and J by 4 bases, with 11 bases of the junction left unmatched. The CDR3 nucleotides read TGCGCCAGCAGCTTGTCGTTCGGGGCGGGAGTTTACAATGAGCAGTTCTTC. Protein: CASSLSFGAGVYNEQFF.

For this clone: This sample also contains other DNA sequences that code for the same CDR3. The chain is built from TRBV28 and TRBJ1-2; TRBD1 matches 9 bases. There are 13 residues in the CDR3. Trimming took 5 bases from V and 8 from J; bases not matched to a gene: 6. Germline V gives CDR1 MDHEN, CDR2 SYDVKM. In DNA form, the CDR3 reads TGTGCCAGCAGTCCGGGACAGGGAGGCGGCTACACCTTC. Protein: CASSPGQGGGYTF.

The chain employs TRBV7-2 and TRBJ1-1; 8 bases match TRBD1. The V gene end was trimmed by 5 bases and the J gene end by 6 bases; junction bases not matched to a gene: 5. Germline-derived CDR1 and CDR2 are SGHTA and FQGNSA. The CDR3 is made up of 13 amino acids. In DNA, the CDR3 is TGTGCCAGCAGCCCGGACAGGGTGGCTGAAGCTTTCTTT. Encoded protein: CASSPDRVAEAFF.

CDR3 coding DNA: TGTGCCAGCAGCGTAGGAGGGTCCTATGGCTACACCTTC. It translates to CASSVGGSYGYTF. The chain couples TRBV9 to TRBJ1-2; no definite D call. The CDR3 extends over 13 amino acids. Germline values: CDR1 SGDLS, CDR2 YYNGEE. The germline V and J ends were trimmed by 0 bases and 4 bases, with 7 bases remaining between them.

This clone turned up a few times. The chain links TRBV4-2 to TRBJ1-4, with D possibly being TRBD1 (5 bases). This CDR3 is built from 14 residues. Trimming stripped 0 bases from V and 5 bases from J, with 7 bases between. Germline values: CDR1 LGHNA, CDR2 YNFKEQ. CDR3 coding DNA: TGTGCCAGCAGCCAAGAAAAGGGGAATGAAAAACTGTTTTTT. Protein sequence: CASSQEKGNEKLFF.

The rearrangement links TRBV28 to TRBJ1-1; 8 bases line up with TRBD1. This CDR3 contains 14 residues. CDR1 MDHEN and CDR2 SYDVKM come from the germline V gene. V was pared by 4 bases and J by 4 bases, with 5 bases of the junction left unmatched. The CDR3 sequence: CASSSGGVGTEAFF. Written as DNA, the CDR3 is TGTGCCAGCAGTTCAGGGGGCGTGGGCACTGAAGCTTTCTTT.

A note on this clone: One end of the junction fails to match germline, which may point to a read error. Other DNA sequences in the same sample also yield this CDR3. The chain links TRBV14 to TRBJ1-5; the D is unclear. CDR1 and CDR2 from the germline V gene are SGHDN and FVKESK. This CDR3 is 13 amino acids long. CDR3 region: CASSQATVGPQHF. The DNA of the CDR3 is TGTGCCAGTAGCCAAGCCACGGTTGGGCCCCAGCATTTT.

The chain carries TRBV6-6 and TRBJ1-1; weak D call: TRBD1 (5 bases). CDR1 and CDR2 from the germline V gene are MNHNY and SVGAGI (reference sequence). The CDR3 is 14 residues long. Trimming removed 2 bases at V and 2 bases at J, with 9 bases between. This CDR3 reads CASSYLRGNTEAFF. The DNA for the CDR3 is TGTGCCAGCAGTTACCTTAGGGGAAACACTGAAGCTTTCTTT.

The V call is TRBV18, the J call TRBJ2-5; tentative D call: TRBD1 (5 bases). This CDR3 contains 13 residues. The germline CDR1 and CDR2 sequences are KGHSH and LQKENI. The V gene lost 2 bases and the J gene lost 5 bases, with 9 bases spanning the gap. For the CDR3, the DNA is TGTGCCAGCTCACCAGGGGCTCTGGAGACCCAGTACTTC. Translated: CASSPGALETQYF.